The next 28 T cell receptor beta chains were all read from a single sample in a study of T cell changes during pregnancy in multiple sclerosis. Sequenced by immunoSEQ multiplex PCR; TCRdb stores in-frame clones only, minus some. The sample has around 100,000 clones; approximately 90% are singletons. This specimen was peripheral blood, taken in the third trimester of pregnancy. The source is a female donor with multiple sclerosis, enrolled in a pregnancy study.

This chain uses TRBV30 with TRBJ2-2; the D gene is possibly TRBD2 (6 bases). V lost 6 bases to trimming and J lost 0 bases, with 8 bases between them. The CDR3 loop spans 13 amino acids. Germline V gene sequence: CDR1 GTSNPN, CDR2 SVGIG (reference sequence). For the CDR3, the DNA is TGTGCCTGTGGGACTGCGAACACCGGGGAGCTGTTTTTT. Translation gives CACGTANTGELFF.

The chain is built from TRBV27 and TRBJ2-3; D remains ambiguous. From germline, CDR1 is MNHEY and CDR2 SMNVEV (reference sequence). Trimming shortened V by 7 bases and J by 5 bases, and 16 bases separated the two germline ends. CDR3 length equals 14 residues. The DNA for the CDR3 is TGTGCCAGCACTAATCCGCCTCTAGTAGATACGCAGTATTTT. It codes for CASTNPPLVDTQYF.

The J gene is TRBJ1-1, the V gene TRBV5-1, with 11 bases matching TRBD1. J lost 4 bases, V lost 4 bases, and 3 bases had no gene match. The CDR3 is 14 amino acids. Germline V gene data show CDR1 as SGHRS and CDR2 as YFSETQ. CDR3 nucleotides: TGCGCCAGCAGCGGGACAGGGGGAGGCACTGAAGCTTTCTTT. Translating it yields CASSGTGGGTEAFF.

The chain is built from TRBV2 and TRBJ2-5; TRBD2 matches 10 bases. V shed 6 bases, J shed 4 bases, and the junction held 5 bases outside the gene matches. Germline V gene sequence: CDR1 SNHLY, CDR2 FYNNEI. CDR3 length equals 14 residues. The CDR3 DNA reads as TGTGCCAGCAGGGCTAGCGGGGGCGGAGAGACCCAGTACTTC. Protein product: CASRASGGGETQYF.

The chain combines TRBV6-6 with TRBJ2-7; 10 nucleotides line up with TRBD1. Per the germline V gene, CDR1 is MNHNY and CDR2 is SVGAGI (reference sequence). The CDR3 length is 15 residues. V shed 6 bases and J 4 bases; nucleotides not matched to a gene: 9. The CDR3 here is CASSYLRGQGYEQYF. The CDR3 DNA reads TGTGCCAGCAGCTACCTTCGGGGACAGGGGTACGAGCAGTACTTC.

The chain joins TRBV4-2 to TRBJ1-1; D remains unclear. V was shortened by 4 bases and J by 3 bases, with 12 bases between the two germline ends. CDR1 and CDR2 from the germline V gene are LGHNA and YNFKEQ. This CDR3 comprises 14 residues. The DNA for the CDR3 is TGTGCCAGCAGCCCCGAGGTAACATACACTGAAGCTTTCTTT. Amino acid sequence: CASSPEVTYTEAFF.

V and J are TRBV11-2 and TRBJ1-2, with D possibly TRBD1 on 5 matching bases. Trimming cost V 1 base and J 1 base, with 13 bases left between them. This CDR3 has 16 amino acids. Germline lookup yields CDR1 SGHAT and CDR2 FQNNGV. The CDR3 nucleotides read TGTGCCAGCAGCTTAGGAGTTTCAGGGAATAACTATGGCTACACCTTC. It codes for CASSLGVSGNNYGYTF.

A single count supports this clone. The rearrangement links TRBV29-1 to TRBJ2-2; perhaps TRBD2 as D (6 bases). CDR3 length: 13 amino acids. Germline lookup yields CDR1 SQVTM and CDR2 ANQGSEA. V was shortened by 6 bases and J by 1 base, with 9 bases between the two germline ends. CDR3: CSVGLRNTGELFF. The CDR3, as DNA: TGCAGCGTGGGACTGAGGAACACCGGGGAGCTGTTTTTT.

This clone was counted a few times. J is TRBJ1-1 and V is TRBV20-1; TRBD1 might be the D (5 bases). Germline V gene sequence: CDR1 DFQATT, CDR2 SNEGSKA (reference sequence). The CDR3 runs to 11 residues. Trimming shortened V by 6 bases and J by 8 bases, and 13 bases separated the two germline ends. The CDR3 DNA follows: TGCAGTGCCCTACAACAGGAGGAAGCTTTCTTT. It yields the protein CSALQQEEAFF.

The V gene is TRBV5-1, the J gene TRBJ1-1; the match to TRBD1 covers 7 bases. After removal of 4 bases from V and 1 base from J, the junction contained 7 bases not matched to a gene. The CDR3 loop spans 15 amino acids. Germline V gene lookup returns CDR1 SGHRS and CDR2 YFSETQ. The CDR3 DNA reads TGCGCCAGCAGCCCCGGACAGGTCGCGAACACTGAAGCTTTCTTT. Amino acids: CASSPGQVANTEAFF.

The chain uses TRBV28 and TRBJ2-1, with 8 positions matching TRBD1. Germline CDR1 is MDHEN and CDR2 is SYDVKM. This CDR3 has 14 residues. V lost 10 bases to trimming and J lost 7 bases; unmatched junction nucleotides: 12. In nucleotides, the CDR3 is TGTGCCACCTACCAGGGGGCCCGAGGAAATGAGCAGTTCTTC. Translated, it gives CATYQGARGNEQFF.

J is TRBJ2-1 and V is TRBV27, with TRBD2 matching 8 bases. With 1 base clipped from V and 7 bases from J, the junction kept 9 bases outside the gene matches. The CDR3 has 16 amino acids. Germline V gene lookup returns CDR1 MNHEY and CDR2 SMNVEV (reference sequence). CDR3 sequence (DNA): TGTGCCAGCAGTTTATGGGGACTAGGGGGGGATAATGAGCAGTTCTTC. This encodes CASSLWGLGGDNEQFF.

The rearrangement links TRBV6-5 to TRBJ2-3; TRBD1 might be the D (5 bases). CDR1 and CDR2 (germline): MNHEY, SVGAGI. This CDR3 region has 11 residues. Between the trimmed V and J ends, which lost 6 bases and 6 bases, there was a span of 7 bases. This CDR3 is CASRSGDTQYF. CDR3 nucleotide sequence: TGTGCCAGCAGGTCAGGGGATACGCAGTATTTT.

V gene TRBV5-6 combines with J gene TRBJ1-4; the match to TRBD1 covers 8 bases. CDR1 and CDR2 (germline): SGHDT, YYEEEE. CDR3 length equals 14 residues. V dropped 1 base and J dropped 6; count of bases not matched to a gene: 2. In DNA form, the CDR3 reads TGTGCCAGCAGCTTGAGACAGGGGTATGAAAAACTGTTTTTT. It specifies CASSLRQGYEKLFF.

V and J are TRBV9 and TRBJ1-1; unclear D gene. This CDR3 has 15 amino acids. Germline V gene lookup returns CDR1 SGDLS and CDR2 YYNGEE. The ends were cut back, 0 bases at V and 2 bases at J, with 11 bases in the middle. The CDR3 coding sequence is TGTGCCAGCAGCGTAGGGTTGGCGGGAAACACTGAAGCTTTCTTT. As protein: CASSVGLAGNTEAFF.

V and J are TRBV7-8 and TRBJ2-7; D remains ambiguous. CDR3 length: 11 amino acids. Germline CDR1 and CDR2: SGHVS and FQNEAQ. Trimming removed 4 bases from V and 4 bases from J, with 5 bases in between. The CDR3 spells CASSSVYEQYF. CDR3 DNA sequence: TGTGCCAGCAGCTCCGTATACGAGCAGTACTTC. Supplemented by reference TRBV7-8 and TRBJ2-7, the full variable domain reads GAGVSQSPRYKVAKRGQDVALRCDPISGHVSLFWYQQALGQGPEFLTYFQNEAQLDKSGLPSDRFFAERPEGSVSTLKIQRTQQEDSAVYLCASSSVYEQYFGPGTRLTVT.

This clone was recorded once. This rearrangement joins TRBV4-2 to TRBJ2-2; tentatively, D is TRBD1 (6 bases). This CDR3 is built from 17 residues. With 3 bases removed from V and 2 bases from J, the gap between germline ends came to 16 bases. Per germline, CDR1 LGHNA and CDR2 YNFKEQ. This CDR3 reads CASSHFSTGTNTGELFF. CDR3 in DNA: TGTGCCAGCAGCCATTTTAGTACGGGGACAAACACCGGGGAGCTGTTTTTT.

The DNA for the CDR3 is TGTGCCAGCAGCCCGGAAGCGGGGTCCCTAGTCTACGAGCAGTACTTC. It encodes CASSPEAGSLVYEQYF. V and J are TRBV9 and TRBJ2-7; 7 bases are shared with TRBD2. J was trimmed by 3 bases and V by 4 bases; bases with no gene match: 13. Per the germline V gene, CDR1 is SGDLS and CDR2 is YYNGEE. The CDR3 totals 16 residues.

The chain joins TRBV7-9 to TRBJ1-1; 10 bases map to TRBD1. This CDR3 contains 17 residues. CDR1 and CDR2 from the germline V gene are SEHNR and FQNEAQ (reference sequence). Trimming removed 5 bases from V and 0 bases from J; junction bases left unmatched: 9. CDR3 protein: CASSPGDRGILNTEAFF. CDR3 bases: TGTGCCAGCAGCCCGGGGGACAGGGGAATTTTGAACACTGAAGCTTTCTTT.

The rearrangement links TRBV7-9 to TRBJ2-7, with 8 bases aligning to TRBD2. The CDR3 totals 15 residues. Losses at the gene ends were 2 bases for V and 5 bases for J; bases not matched to a gene: 8. Germline V lookup: CDR1 SEHNR, CDR2 FQNEAQ (reference sequence). CDR3 in amino acids: CASSLIGRAKDEQYF. CDR3 bases: TGTGCCAGCAGCTTAATCGGGAGGGCCAAGGACGAGCAGTACTTC.

The V call is TRBV6-6, the J call TRBJ1-2, with 9 bases that match TRBD1. CDR1 is MNHNY and CDR2 is SVGAGI in the germline V gene (reference sequence). With V trimmed by 7 bases and J by 6 bases, 12 bases remained unmatched. This CDR3 is 15 amino acids long. CDR3 region: CASTKTGGSINGYTF. CDR3 in DNA: TGTGCCAGCACCAAGACAGGGGGATCTATTAATGGCTACACCTTC.

The chain recombines TRBV7-3 with TRBJ2-1, with D possibly TRBD2 on 5 matching bases. Looked up from germline, CDR1 is SGHTA and CDR2 is FQGTGA. V dropped 2 bases and J dropped 8 bases, with 10 bases sitting between them. The CDR3 spans 13 residues. The CDR3 sequence is CASSLFIGDEQFF. CDR3 coding DNA: TGTGCCAGCAGCTTATTTATCGGGGATGAGCAGTTCTTC.

This chain uses TRBV18 with TRBJ1-1; a weak D match, TRBD1 (5 bases). Per germline, CDR1 KGHSH and CDR2 LQKENI. This CDR3 is 16 amino acids long. V was cut by 2 bases and J by 4 bases, with 17 bases left in between. The CDR3 region has the DNA TGTGCCAGCTCACCAAACCCAGGGATGGGTTCCACTGAAGCTTTCTTT. It yields the protein CASSPNPGMGSTEAFF.

In its sample, this clone was seen a few times. The genes are TRBV4-1 and TRBJ1-4; tentatively, D is TRBD1 (6 bases). CDR3 length: 16 residues. The germline gives CDR1 MGHRA, CDR2 YSYEKL. Deletions cut 4 bases from V and 4 bases from J, with 16 bases between. DNA of the CDR3: TGCGCCAGCAGCCCTATTAAGACAGGATATAATGAAAAACTGTTTTTT. Its translation is CASSPIKTGYNEKLFF.

This clone turned up a few times. The genes are TRBV30 and TRBJ1-2; D unresolved. The CDR3 runs to 17 residues. CDR1 and CDR2 from the germline V gene are GTSNPN and SVGIG (reference sequence). Trimming pared 2 bases from V and 6 bases from J, leaving 25 bases between. CDR3 residues: CAWSLSLVREDVNGYTF. In nucleotides, the CDR3 is TGTGCCTGGAGTCTGTCCCTCGTGAGGGAGGATGTGAATGGCTACACCTTC.

The chain employs TRBV7-9 and TRBJ2-7; D is unresolved. The germline V gene encodes CDR1 SEHNR and CDR2 FQNEAQ (reference sequence). The CDR3 is 12 residues long. The V end was cut by 4 bases, the J end by 3 bases, with 7 bases between. The CDR3 DNA follows: TGTGCCAGCAGCTCGAGGAGCTACGAGCAGTACTTC. This sequence encodes CASSSRSYEQYF.

The chain is built from TRBV28 and TRBJ2-7; perhaps TRBD2 as D (5 bases). The CDR3 runs 14 residues. V lost 6 bases and J 3 bases, leaving 15 bases between the germline ends. Germline values: CDR1 MDHEN, CDR2 SYDVKM. The CDR3 DNA is TGTGCCAGCAGGGAGGACGGCCCCCACTACGAGCAGTACTTC. This translates into CASREDGPHYEQYF. Using reference TRBV28 and TRBJ2-7 for the parts outside the CDR3, the full variable domain is DVKVTQSSRYLVKRTGEKVFLECVQDMDHENMFWYRQDPGLGLRLIYFSYDVKMKEKGDIPEGYSVSREKKERFSLILESASTNQTSMYLCASREDGPHYEQYFGPGTRLTVT.

V and J are TRBV2 and TRBJ1-5; 8 nucleotides line up with TRBD1. With 9 bases clipped from V and 4 bases from J, the junction kept 14 bases outside the gene matches. The CDR3 has 16 residues. Germline CDR1 and CDR2: SNHLY and FYNNEI. The DNA for the CDR3 is TGTGCCAGTCGTCTGAAATCCGGGACAGGTAATCAGCCCCAGCATTTT. Protein: CASRLKSGTGNQPQHF. The whole variable domain, remainder taken from reference TRBV2 and TRBJ1-5, is EPEVTQTPSHQVTQMGQEVILRCVPISNHLYFYWYRQILGQKVEFLVSFYNNEISEKSEIFDDQFSVERPDGSNFTLKIRSTKLEDSAMYFCASRLKSGTGNQPQHFGDGTRLSIL.